This T cell receptor (beta chain) was captured by sequencing in a study of cytomegalovirus exposure and HLA in healthy donors. Points from the study as a whole: A later analysis revealed that TCR association rates differed between HLA loci, peaking at DRB1 and bottoming out at HLA-C.

The donors gave bone marrow, and they were healthy. Germline assignment: CDR1 SGDLS and CDR2 YYNGEE. The CDR3 consists of 14 residues. The V gene lost 1 base and the J gene lost 5 bases, with 12 bases spanning the gap. The PCR was carried out with 60 Vbeta primers and 13 Jbeta primers. The repertoire was sequenced with immunoSEQ multiplex PCR; TCRdb's copy has only in-frame clones and lacks some. In the table there are 100,000 to 150,000 clones, about two thirds of which are singletons. To note about this clone: What it recognizes is unknown.

The source is a woman in her 40s in good health and CMV-seronegative. Source material: PBMCs. The V and J genes are TRBV9 and TRBJ1-1; D perhaps matches TRBD1 (5 bases). In DNA form, the CDR3 reads TGTGCCAGCAGCGTACATGAGGGGAGGACTGAAGCTTTCTTT. Protein sequence: CASSVHEGRTEAFF.